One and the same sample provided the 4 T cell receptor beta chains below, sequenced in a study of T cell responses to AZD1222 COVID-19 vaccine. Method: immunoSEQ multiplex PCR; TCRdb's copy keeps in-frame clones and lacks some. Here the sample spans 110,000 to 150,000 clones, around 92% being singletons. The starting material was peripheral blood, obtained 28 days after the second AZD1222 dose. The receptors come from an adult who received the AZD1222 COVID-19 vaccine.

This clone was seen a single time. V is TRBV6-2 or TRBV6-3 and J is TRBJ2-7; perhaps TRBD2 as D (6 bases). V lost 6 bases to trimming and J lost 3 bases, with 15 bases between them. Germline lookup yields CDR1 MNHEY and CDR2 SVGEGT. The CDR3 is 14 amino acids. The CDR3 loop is CASSAPGGVYEQYF. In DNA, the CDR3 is TGTGCCAGCAGCGCACCCGGCGGGGTCTACGAGCAGTACTTC.

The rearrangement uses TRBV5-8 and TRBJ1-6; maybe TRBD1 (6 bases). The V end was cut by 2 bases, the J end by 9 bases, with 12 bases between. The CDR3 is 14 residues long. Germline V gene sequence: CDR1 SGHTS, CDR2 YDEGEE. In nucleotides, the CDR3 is TGTGCCAGCAGCTTACAGGGTCTTATTTCACCCCTCCACTTT. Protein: CASSLQGLISPLHF.

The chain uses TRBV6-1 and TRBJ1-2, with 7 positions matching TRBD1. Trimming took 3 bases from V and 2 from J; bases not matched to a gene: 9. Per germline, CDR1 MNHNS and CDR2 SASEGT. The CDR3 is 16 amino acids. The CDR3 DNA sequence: TGTGCCAGCAGTGACCCGAGGGGACAGAAAAACTATGGCTACACCTTC. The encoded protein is CASSDPRGQKNYGYTF.

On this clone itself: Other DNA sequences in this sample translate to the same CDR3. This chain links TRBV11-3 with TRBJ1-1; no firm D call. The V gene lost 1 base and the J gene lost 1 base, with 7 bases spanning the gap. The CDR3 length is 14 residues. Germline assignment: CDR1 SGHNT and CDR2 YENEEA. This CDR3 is CASSLGGRNTEAFF. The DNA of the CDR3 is TGTGCCAGCAGCTTAGGAGGGAGGAACACTGAAGCTTTCTTT.